The 26 T cell receptor beta chains reported below all come from one sample, sequenced in a study of shared clonotypes between healthy human individuals (dated by TCRdb to the early 2020s). The library was prepared using the immunoSEQ multiplex PCR assay. Here the immuneACCESS table is served through TCRdb, limited to in-frame sequences with V and J called. Missing clones are a known gap in these copies; in checked studies unresolved V genes cover under half, and the rest lacks a known reason. The sample table lists 650,000 to 800,000 clones, 72% of them with a count of one. The top ten clones comprise over 1.5% of the sample. The specimen sequenced was memory CD4+ T cells sorted from blood. Interpreted using the paper, the cell subset or site label stands for: CD45RA-negative fraction. These TCRs come from a woman in her twenties or thirties in good health.

The rearrangement joins TRBV7-9 to TRBJ2-2, with D unclear. The CDR3 extends over 15 amino acids. Trimming took 1 base from V and 0 from J, leaving 6 bases between them. Germline V gene data show CDR1 as SEHNR and CDR2 as FQNEAQ (reference sequence). Written as DNA, the CDR3 is TGTGCCAGCAGCTTAGACAGTGCGAACACCGGGGAGCTGTTTTTT. Its translation: CASSLDSANTGELFF.

Concerning this clone itself: This may be a read error, as it is one base from a much larger clone. Other DNA sequences in the same sample also yield this CDR3. The rearrangement links TRBV5-4 to TRBJ2-3; TRBD1 is a possible D gene (6 bases). Trimming removed 0 bases at V and 4 bases at J, with 6 bases between. The CDR3 is 13 amino acids. CDR1 and CDR2 (germline): SGHNT, YYREEE (reference sequence). The CDR3 bases are TGTGCCAGCAGCTTGGAGGGGGCAGATACGCAGTATTTT. Protein: CASSLEGADTQYF.

V and J are TRBV29-1 and TRBJ2-2, with a weak D call TRBD1 (6 bases). The CDR3 contains 15 residues. CDR1 and CDR2 (germline): SQVTM, ANQGSEA. Trimming removed 4 bases at V and 4 bases at J, with 16 bases between. CDR3 bases: TGCAGCGTTGCTGGGGGCAGTCCTAGCACCGGGGAGCTGTTTTTT. Encoded protein: CSVAGGSPSTGELFF.

This chain joins TRBV4-2 and TRBJ2-7; D could derive from TRBD1 or TRBD2 (5 bases each). This CDR3 is 13 amino acids long. Looked up from germline, CDR1 is LGHNA and CDR2 is YNFKEQ. V was trimmed by 5 bases and J by 5 bases, leaving 13 bases between them. The CDR3 nucleotides are TGTGCCAGCAGCTTCATCCTGGGGGACGAGCAGTACTTC. It encodes CASSFILGDEQYF.

This clone came up a few times. The V and J genes are TRBV5-1 and TRBJ1-3; 7 nucleotides agree with TRBD1. The CDR3 loop spans 14 amino acids. The V gene's germline CDR1 is SGHRS and CDR2 YFSETQ. The V gene end was trimmed by 4 bases and the J gene end by 4 bases; junction bases not matched to a gene: 5. The DNA for the CDR3 is TGCGCCAGCAGCCCAACAGGGGCGGGAAACACCATATATTTT. Amino acid sequence: CASSPTGAGNTIYF. Filled out from reference TRBV5-1 and TRBJ1-3, the complete variable domain reads KAGVTQTPRYLIKTRGQQVTLSCSPISGHRSVSWYQQTPGQGLQFLFEYFSETQRNKGNFPGRFSGRQFSNSRSEMNVSTLELGDSALYLCASSPTGAGNTIYFGEGSWLTVV.

The chain combines TRBV5-1 with TRBJ1-2; the D gene is possibly TRBD1 (6 bases). The V gene lost 7 bases and the J gene lost 0 bases, with 19 bases spanning the gap. Germline V gives CDR1 SGHRS, CDR2 YFSETQ. This CDR3 is 16 amino acids long. CDR3 sequence (DNA): TGCGCCAGCTCCACGGGGGGCGGAGAAGCTAACTATGGCTACACCTTC. Its translation: CASSTGGGEANYGYTF.

This clone was seen only a few times. A much larger clone is a single base away; this may be a read error. Distinct nucleotide sequences in the sample also encode this CDR3. The chain is built from TRBV6-5 and TRBJ1-1; the D is unclear. V was trimmed by 1 base and J by 1 base, leaving 4 bases between them. CDR3 length equals 13 residues. The V gene's germline CDR1 is MNHEY and CDR2 SVGAGI. Here the CDR3 reads CASSYWGNTEAFF. The CDR3 DNA sequence: TGTGCCAGCAGTTACTGGGGGAACACTGAAGCTTTCTTT.

This chain connects TRBV6-1 to TRBJ2-7, with D tentatively TRBD1 (6 bases). The CDR3 is 14 amino acids. Trimming removed 11 bases from V and 2 bases from J, with 19 bases in between. In germline, CDR1 is MNHNS, CDR2 SASEGT. In DNA, the CDR3 is TGTGCCGTCAGGGCGGACAGCCCTCCCTACGAGCAGTACTTC. This codes for CAVRADSPPYEQYF.

The J gene is TRBJ2-1, the V gene TRBV2, with 7 positions matching TRBD1. The length of the CDR3 is 14 residues. The germline V gene has CDR1 SNHLY and CDR2 FYNNEI. V lost 6 bases and J lost 7; bases outside the gene matches: 9. The CDR3 DNA sequence: TGTGCCAGCAGACGGGACAGCCCCGGGAATGAGCAGTTCTTC. Its translation is CASRRDSPGNEQFF.

The chain employs TRBV6-6 and TRBJ2-1; TRBD2 agrees at 7 bases. The V and J ends lost 6 bases and 8 bases, in that order; junction bases with no gene match: 10. This CDR3 is 14 amino acids long. Germline V gene lookup returns CDR1 MNHNY and CDR2 SVGAGI (reference sequence). CDR3 sequence (DNA): TGTGCCAGCAGAACCAGCGGGACTGGCGATGAGCAGTTCTTC. Residues: CASRTSGTGDEQFF.

J is TRBJ1-1 and V is TRBV19, with D unclear. Deletions cut 5 bases from V and 1 base from J, with 14 bases between. CDR1 and CDR2 (germline): LNHDA, SQIVND (reference sequence). The CDR3 length is 15 residues. As DNA, the CDR3 is TGTGCCAGTAGTGTCGGAGCAATGACGAACACTGAAGCTTTCTTT. It yields the protein CASSVGAMTNTEAFF.

About this clone: Other DNA variants within this sample encode the same CDR3. The chain carries TRBV5-1 and TRBJ2-3; a possible D gene is TRBD1 (6 bases). V was trimmed by 0 bases and J by 3 bases, leaving 8 bases between them. The germline V gene encodes CDR1 SGHRS and CDR2 YFSETQ. The CDR3 consists of 14 residues. CDR3 sequence reads: CASSLDQGTDTQYF. The CDR3 coding sequence is TGCGCCAGCAGCTTGGACCAGGGGACAGATACGCAGTATTTT.

This clone was picked up a small number of times. J is TRBJ2-3 and V is TRBV19, with D uncertain. Germline CDR1 is LNHDA and CDR2 is SQIVND (reference sequence). Trimming left V 5 bases short and J 2 bases short, with 11 bases between. The CDR3 covers 14 residues. For the CDR3, the DNA is TGTGCCAGTAGTCCCAACATCCCCACAGATACGCAGTATTTT. It encodes CASSPNIPTDTQYF.

The rearrangement links TRBV28 to TRBJ2-4; 14 bases line up with TRBD2. V shed 3 bases and J 7 bases; nucleotides not matched to a gene: 5. From germline, CDR1 is MDHEN and CDR2 SYDVKM. This CDR3 region has 16 residues. The CDR3 nucleotides read TGTGCCAGCAGTTTTGGGACTAGCGGGAGAGGGAACATTCAGTACTTC. This gives the protein CASSFGTSGRGNIQYF.

V usage is TRBV5-4 and J usage is TRBJ1-2; 12 bases align to TRBD1. J was trimmed by 4 bases and V by 4 bases; bases with no gene match: 11. This CDR3 is built from 17 residues. The germline V gene encodes CDR1 SGHNT and CDR2 YYREEE (reference sequence). The chain's CDR3 is CASSGGPGQGAGYGYTF. In DNA, the CDR3 is TGTGCCAGCAGCGGGGGCCCGGGACAGGGGGCGGGCTATGGCTACACCTTC.

The chain recombines TRBV5-8 with TRBJ2-3; tentative D call: TRBD2 (6 bases). Germline CDR1 reads SGHTS; CDR2 reads YDEGEE. This CDR3 has 16 residues. Trimming removed 4 bases at V and 1 base at J, with 16 bases between. The DNA of the CDR3 is TGTGCCAGCAGCGGAGTTAGCGGACTTCGCACAGATACGCAGTATTTT. It yields the protein CASSGVSGLRTDTQYF.

To note about this clone: One base away lies a much larger clone, so this may be a sequencing read error. The same CDR3 can be traced to other DNA sequences in this sample. The rearrangement links TRBV19 to TRBJ2-7, with 7 bases fitting TRBD1. This CDR3 spans 14 amino acids. V lost 4 bases and J lost 4; bases outside the gene matches: 7. Germline V gene lookup returns CDR1 LNHDA and CDR2 SQIVND (reference sequence). The CDR3 reads CASSTRDRDYEQYF. CDR3 nucleotide sequence: TGTGCCAGTAGTACCCGAGACAGGGATTACGAGCAGTACTTC.

This clone was recorded many times. The J gene is TRBJ1-4, the V gene TRBV5-1; TRBD1 might be the D (6 bases). Trimming took off 3 bases at V and 7 bases at J, with 19 bases between the two ends. The CDR3 runs to 16 residues. Germline values: CDR1 SGHRS, CDR2 YFSETQ. The CDR3 DNA reads TGCGCCAGCAGCTCGCTTGGTACAGGGTCGACTGAAAAACTGTTTTTT. This sequence encodes CASSSLGTGSTEKLFF.

The chain carries TRBV5-8 and TRBJ2-4; 7 bases fit TRBD2. V shed 4 bases, J shed 7 bases, and the junction held 5 bases outside the gene matches. Germline V gives CDR1 SGHTS, CDR2 YDEGEE. The CDR3 loop spans 13 amino acids. CDR3 residues: CASSNGGGNIQYF. The CDR3 nucleotides read TGTGCCAGCAGCAACGGGGGAGGGAACATTCAGTACTTC. The full variable domain, rest sourced from reference TRBV5-8 and TRBJ2-4, is EAGVTQSPTHLIKTRGQQATLRCSPISGHTSVYWYQQALGLGLQFLLWYDEGEERNRGNFPPRFSGRQFPNYSSELNVNALELEDSALYLCASSNGGGNIQYFGAGTRLSVL.

The chain uses TRBV19 and TRBJ2-3; the D is unclear. Trimming took 5 bases from V and 3 from J, leaving 12 bases between them. CDR1 LNHDA and CDR2 SQIVND come from the germline V gene (reference sequence). CDR3 length equals 14 residues. Here the CDR3 reads CASSGLGSTDTQYF. The CDR3 nucleotides are TGTGCCAGTAGTGGCTTAGGGTCGACAGATACGCAGTATTTT. Together with reference TRBV19 and TRBJ2-3, the CDR3 gives the full variable domain: DGGITQSPKYLFRKEGQNVTLSCEQNLNHDAMYWYRQDPGQGLRLIYYSQIVNDFQKGDIAEGYSVSREKKESFPLTVTSAQKNPTAFYLCASSGLGSTDTQYFGPGTRLTVL.

The V and J genes are TRBV11-2 and TRBJ1-1; D is uncertain. Germline CDR1 and CDR2: SGHAT and FQNNGV. Between the trimmed V and J ends, which lost 6 bases and 0 bases, there was a span of 8 bases. The CDR3 runs to 13 residues. The CDR3 region is CASRFTLNTEAFF. CDR3 coding DNA: TGTGCCAGCAGATTTACACTGAACACTGAAGCTTTCTTT. The full variable domain, rest sourced from reference TRBV11-2 and TRBJ1-1, is EAGVAQSPRYKIIEKRQSVAFWCNPISGHATLYWYQQILGQGPKLLIQFQNNGVVDDSQLPKDRFSAERLKGVDSTLKIQPAKLEDSAVYLCASRFTLNTEAFFGQGTRLTVV.

The chain is built from TRBV11-2 and TRBJ2-7; 9 bases are shared with TRBD1. V was clipped by 7 bases and J by 2 bases; unmatched bases: 6. This CDR3 contains 14 residues. Looked up from germline, CDR1 is SGHAT and CDR2 is FQNNGV. CDR3: CASNTGQGTYEQYF. The DNA for the CDR3 is TGTGCCAGCAACACGGGACAGGGTACCTACGAGCAGTACTTC.

The chain uses TRBV27 and TRBJ1-6; D remains ambiguous. The ends were cut back, 10 bases at V and 7 bases at J, with 23 bases in the middle. CDR1 MNHEY and CDR2 SMNVEV come from the germline V gene (reference sequence). The CDR3 contains 16 residues. CDR3 protein: CATRTDQRRSNSPLHF. The CDR3 DNA reads TGTGCCACCCGAACGGACCAGAGACGATCCAATTCACCCCTCCACTTT.

The chain recombines TRBV9 with TRBJ1-1; possible D gene TRBD1, 6 bases. This CDR3 is 17 amino acids long. The V gene lost 3 bases and the J gene lost 3 bases, with 21 bases spanning the gap. Germline lookup yields CDR1 SGDLS and CDR2 YYNGEE. Here the CDR3 reads CASSASSRRAGDTEAFF. The CDR3 DNA follows: TGTGCCAGCAGCGCATCTTCGAGGCGGGCAGGGGACACTGAAGCTTTCTTT.

V is TRBV29-1 and J is TRBJ1-3; D remains ambiguous. Trimming cost V 5 bases and J 1 base, with 6 bases left between them. This CDR3 spans 12 amino acids. Germline-derived CDR1 and CDR2 are SQVTM and ANQGSEA. The DNA of the CDR3 is TGCAGCGTTTGGTTTTCTGGAAACACCATATATTTT. This sequence encodes CSVWFSGNTIYF. Variable domain in full (rest from reference TRBV29-1 and TRBJ1-3): SAVISQKPSRDICQRGTSLTIQCQVDSQVTMMFWYRQQPGQSLTLIATANQGSEATYESGFVIDKFPISRPNLTFSTLTVSNMSPEDSSIYLCSVWFSGNTIYFGEGSWLTVV.

The chain carries TRBV6-6 and TRBJ1-5, with 8 bases fitting TRBD1. Per the germline V gene, CDR1 is MNHNY and CDR2 is SVGAGI (reference sequence). This CDR3 is built from 15 residues. The trim removed 0 bases at V and 5 bases at J, leaving 3 bases unmatched. CDR3 protein: CASSYSQGGYQPQHF. As DNA, the CDR3 is TGTGCCAGCAGTTACTCACAGGGGGGATATCAGCCCCAGCATTTT.